This TCR delta chain derives from a study of γδ T cells in repeated Plasmodium falciparum infection. In the study overall: Donors were malaria-exposed Malian children or age- and gender-matched Australian children.

Sequencing covered both gamma and delta TCR chains per sample. TCRdb fed the multiplex PCR reads to CATT. The sample yields approximately 50,000 delta-chain clones, roughly 1.9% seen once. This clone was seen many times. The TCR was taken from a pool of human donors (malaria-infected and uninfected, not separated). The sequencing sample was made of gamma-delta T cells from blood.

The CDR3 bases are TGTGCTCTTGGGGGCCTCCTTCCACAGACGATACTGGGGGATACGCCCCCCGATAAACTCATCTTT. This gives the protein CALGGLLPQTILGDTPPDKLIF. The rearrangement uses TRDV1 and TRDJ1, with TRDD3 matching 13 bases. V trimming: 4 bases; J trimming: 3 bases; junction bases outside the gene matches: 23. This CDR3 has 22 residues. Germline V gene lookup returns CDR1 TSWWSYY and CDR2 QGS.